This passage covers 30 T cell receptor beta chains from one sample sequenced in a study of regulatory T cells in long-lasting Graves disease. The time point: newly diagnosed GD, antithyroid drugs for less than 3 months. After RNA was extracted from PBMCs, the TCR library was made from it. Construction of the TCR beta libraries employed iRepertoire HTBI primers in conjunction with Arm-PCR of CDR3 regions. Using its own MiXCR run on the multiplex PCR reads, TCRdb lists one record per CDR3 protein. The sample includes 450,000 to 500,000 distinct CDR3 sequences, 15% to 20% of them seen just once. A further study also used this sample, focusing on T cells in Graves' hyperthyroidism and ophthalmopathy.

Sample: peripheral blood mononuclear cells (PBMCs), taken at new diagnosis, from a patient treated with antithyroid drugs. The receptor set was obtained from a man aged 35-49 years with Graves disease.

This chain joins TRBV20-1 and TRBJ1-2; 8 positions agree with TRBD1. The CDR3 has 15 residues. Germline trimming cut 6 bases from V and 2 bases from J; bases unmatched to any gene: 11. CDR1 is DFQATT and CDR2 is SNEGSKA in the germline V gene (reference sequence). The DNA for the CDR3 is TGCAGTGCCCAGTGGGCAGGGGGCATCAACTATGGCTACACCTTC. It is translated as CSAQWAGGINYGYTF.

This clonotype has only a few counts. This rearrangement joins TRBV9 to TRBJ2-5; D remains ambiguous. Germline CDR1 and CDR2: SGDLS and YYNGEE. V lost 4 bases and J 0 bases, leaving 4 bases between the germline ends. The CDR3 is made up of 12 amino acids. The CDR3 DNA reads TGTGCCAGCAGCAAAAACCAAGAGACCCAGTACTTC. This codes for CASSKNQETQYF.

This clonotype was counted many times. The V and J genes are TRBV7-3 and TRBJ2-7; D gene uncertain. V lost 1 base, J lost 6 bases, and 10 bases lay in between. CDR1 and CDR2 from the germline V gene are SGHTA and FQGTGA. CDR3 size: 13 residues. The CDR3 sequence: CASSLSRSGEQYF. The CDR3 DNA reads TGTGCCAGCAGCTTAAGTAGGTCGGGCGAGCAGTACTTC.

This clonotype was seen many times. The CDR3 reads CASSLGGGLAGGPYYEQYF. The CDR3 coding sequence is TGTGCCAGCAGTTTAGGAGGGGGACTAGCGGGAGGGCCTTACTACGAGCAGTACTTC. J is TRBJ2-7 and V is TRBV12-3 or TRBV12-4, with 16 nucleotides matching TRBD2. V gave up 1 base and J gave up 3 bases; unmatched junction bases: 9. This CDR3 region has 19 residues.

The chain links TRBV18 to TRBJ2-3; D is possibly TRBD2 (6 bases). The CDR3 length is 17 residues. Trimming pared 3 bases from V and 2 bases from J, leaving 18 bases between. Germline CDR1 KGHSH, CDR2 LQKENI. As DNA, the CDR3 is TGTGCCAGCTCACCCGCGATCGTGCGGGGCAACACAGATACGCAGTATTTT. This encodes CASSPAIVRGNTDTQYF.

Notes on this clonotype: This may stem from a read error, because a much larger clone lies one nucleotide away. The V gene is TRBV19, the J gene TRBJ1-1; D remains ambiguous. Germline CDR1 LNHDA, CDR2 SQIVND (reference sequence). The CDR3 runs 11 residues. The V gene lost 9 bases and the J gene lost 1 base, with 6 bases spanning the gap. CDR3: CASQRNTEAFF. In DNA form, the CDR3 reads TGTGCCAGCCAGAGGAACACTGAAGCTTTCTTT.

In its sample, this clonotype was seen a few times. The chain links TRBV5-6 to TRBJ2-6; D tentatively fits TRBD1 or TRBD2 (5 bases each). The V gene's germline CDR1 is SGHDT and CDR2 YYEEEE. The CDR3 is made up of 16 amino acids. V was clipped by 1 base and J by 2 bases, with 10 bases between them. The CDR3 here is CASSLRGAPGANVLTF. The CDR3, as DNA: TGTGCCAGCAGCTTGAGAGGGGCGCCTGGGGCCAACGTCCTGACTTTC. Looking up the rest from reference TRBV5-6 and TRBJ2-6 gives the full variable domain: DAGVTQSPTHLIKTRGQQVTLRCSPKSGHDTVSWYQQALGQGPQFIFQYYEEEERQRGNFPDRFSGHQFPNYSSELNVNALLLGDSALYLCASSLRGAPGANVLTFGAGSRLTVL.

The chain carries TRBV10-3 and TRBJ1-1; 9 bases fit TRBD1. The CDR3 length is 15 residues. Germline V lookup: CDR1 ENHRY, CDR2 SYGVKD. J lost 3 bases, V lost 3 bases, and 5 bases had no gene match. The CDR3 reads CAISDPNRGHTEAFF. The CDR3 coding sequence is TGTGCCATCAGTGATCCAAACAGGGGGCACACTGAAGCTTTCTTT.

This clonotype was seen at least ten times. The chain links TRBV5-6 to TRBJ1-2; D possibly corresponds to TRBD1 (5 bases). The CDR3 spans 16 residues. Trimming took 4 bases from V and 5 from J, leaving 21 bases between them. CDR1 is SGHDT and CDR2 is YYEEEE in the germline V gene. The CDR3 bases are TGTGCCAGCAGCCGAGGGGCTCCCAAACTAATATATGGCTACACCTTC. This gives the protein CASSRGAPKLIYGYTF. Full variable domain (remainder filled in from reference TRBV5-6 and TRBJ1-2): DAGVTQSPTHLIKTRGQQVTLRCSPKSGHDTVSWYQQALGQGPQFIFQYYEEEERQRGNFPDRFSGHQFPNYSSELNVNALLLGDSALYLCASSRGAPKLIYGYTFGSGTRLTVV.

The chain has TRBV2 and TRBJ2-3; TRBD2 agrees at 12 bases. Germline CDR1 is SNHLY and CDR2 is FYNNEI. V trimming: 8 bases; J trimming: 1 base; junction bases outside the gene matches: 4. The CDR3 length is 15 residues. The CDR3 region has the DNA TGTGCCAGCTGGACTAGCGGGATTGGCACAGATACGCAGTATTTT. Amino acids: CASWTSGIGTDTQYF.

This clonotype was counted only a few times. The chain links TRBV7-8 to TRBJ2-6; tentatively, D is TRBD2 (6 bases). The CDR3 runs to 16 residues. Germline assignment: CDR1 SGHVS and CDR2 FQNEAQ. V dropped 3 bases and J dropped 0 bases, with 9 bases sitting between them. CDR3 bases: TGTGCCAGCAGCTTGGGACTGAACTCTGGGGCCAACGTCCTGACTTTC. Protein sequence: CASSLGLNSGANVLTF.

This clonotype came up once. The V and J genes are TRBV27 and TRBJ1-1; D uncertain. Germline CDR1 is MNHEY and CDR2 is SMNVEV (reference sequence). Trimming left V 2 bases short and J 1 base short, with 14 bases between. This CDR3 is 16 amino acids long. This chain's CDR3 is CASSLRGGAQNTEAFF. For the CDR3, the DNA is TGTGCCAGCAGTTTACGGGGTGGAGCACAGAACACTGAAGCTTTCTTT.

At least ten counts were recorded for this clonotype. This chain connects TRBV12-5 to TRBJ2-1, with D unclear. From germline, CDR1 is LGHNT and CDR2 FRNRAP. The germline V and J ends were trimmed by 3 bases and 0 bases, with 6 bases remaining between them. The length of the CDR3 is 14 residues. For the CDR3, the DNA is TGTGCTAGTGGTTTTACTTCCTCCTACAATGAGCAGTTCTTC. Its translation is CASGFTSSYNEQFF.

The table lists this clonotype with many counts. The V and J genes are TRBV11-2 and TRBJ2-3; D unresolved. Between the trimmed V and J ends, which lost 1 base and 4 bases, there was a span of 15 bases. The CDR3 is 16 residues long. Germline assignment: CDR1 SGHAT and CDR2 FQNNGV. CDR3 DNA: TGTGCCAGCAGCTTAGGGTGGTCTCAGCCGGCAGATACGCAGTATTTT. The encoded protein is CASSLGWSQPADTQYF.

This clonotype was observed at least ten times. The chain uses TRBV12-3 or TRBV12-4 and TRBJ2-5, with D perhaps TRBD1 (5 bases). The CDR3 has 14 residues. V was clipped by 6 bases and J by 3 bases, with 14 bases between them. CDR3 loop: CASSRQFYEETQYF. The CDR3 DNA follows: TGTGCCAGCAGCCGACAGTTTTATGAAGAGACCCAGTACTTC.

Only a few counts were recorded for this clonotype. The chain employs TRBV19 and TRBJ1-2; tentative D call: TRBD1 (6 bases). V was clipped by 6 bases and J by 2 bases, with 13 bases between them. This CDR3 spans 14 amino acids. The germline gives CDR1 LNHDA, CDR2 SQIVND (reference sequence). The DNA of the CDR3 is TGTGCCAGTAGCGCGACAGGCGCCAACTATGGCTACACCTTC. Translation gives CASSATGANYGYTF.

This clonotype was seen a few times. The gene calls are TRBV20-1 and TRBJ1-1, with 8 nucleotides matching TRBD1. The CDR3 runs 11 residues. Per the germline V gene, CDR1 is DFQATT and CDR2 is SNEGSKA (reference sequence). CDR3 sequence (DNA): TGCAGGCCTTCGACAGGGGCTGAAGCTTTCTTT. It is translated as CRPSTGAEAFF.

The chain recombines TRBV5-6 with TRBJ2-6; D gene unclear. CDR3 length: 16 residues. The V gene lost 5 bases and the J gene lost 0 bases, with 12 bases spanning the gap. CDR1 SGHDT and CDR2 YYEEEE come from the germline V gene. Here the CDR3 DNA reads TGTGCCAGCAGGTCCTTGGGTGACTCTGGGGCCAACGTCCTGACTTTC. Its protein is CASRSLGDSGANVLTF.

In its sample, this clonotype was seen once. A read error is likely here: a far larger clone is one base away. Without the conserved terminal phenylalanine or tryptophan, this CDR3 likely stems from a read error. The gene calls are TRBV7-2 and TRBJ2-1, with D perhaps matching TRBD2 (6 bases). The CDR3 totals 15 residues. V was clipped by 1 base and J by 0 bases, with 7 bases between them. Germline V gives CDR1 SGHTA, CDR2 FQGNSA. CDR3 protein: CASSLVGSSYNEQFI. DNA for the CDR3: TGTGCCAGCAGCTTAGTCGGGAGCTCCTACAATGAGCAGTTCATC.

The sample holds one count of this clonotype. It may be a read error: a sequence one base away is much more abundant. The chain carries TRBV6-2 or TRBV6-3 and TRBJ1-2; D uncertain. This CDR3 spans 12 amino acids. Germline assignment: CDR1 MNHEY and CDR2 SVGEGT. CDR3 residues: CASKDANYDYTF. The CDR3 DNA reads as TGTGCCAGCAAAGACGCTAACTATGACTACACCTTC.

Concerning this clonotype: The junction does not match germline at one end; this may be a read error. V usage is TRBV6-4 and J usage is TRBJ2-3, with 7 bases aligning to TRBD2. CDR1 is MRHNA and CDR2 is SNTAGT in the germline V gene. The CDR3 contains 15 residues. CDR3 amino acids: CASSYSGEGTLTQYF. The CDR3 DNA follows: TGTGCCAGCAGTTACTCGGGGGAGGGAACCCTTACGCAGTATTTT.

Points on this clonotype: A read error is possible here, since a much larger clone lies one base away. Here the CDR3 DNA reads TGTGCCACCAGTGATCCCGGGACAGGAGACACAGATACGCAGTATTTT. It is translated as CATSDPGTGDTDTQYF. This rearrangement joins TRBV24-1 to TRBJ2-3, with TRBD1 matching 8 bases. The CDR3 loop spans 16 amino acids. Per the germline V gene, CDR1 is KGHDR and CDR2 is SFDVKD. Trimming removed 3 bases from V and 2 bases from J; junction bases left unmatched: 6.

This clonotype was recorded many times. CDR3 sequence reads: CASSRQGAGGVAKNIQYF. In DNA, the CDR3 is TGTGCCAGCTCCCGACAGGGGGCAGGCGGGGTAGCCAAAAACATTCAGTACTTC. The chain is built from TRBV27 and TRBJ2-4, with 10 bases lining up with TRBD1. V was clipped by 8 bases and J by 0 bases; unmatched bases: 13. The CDR3 extends over 18 amino acids. CDR1 and CDR2 (germline): MNHEY, SMNVEV (reference sequence).

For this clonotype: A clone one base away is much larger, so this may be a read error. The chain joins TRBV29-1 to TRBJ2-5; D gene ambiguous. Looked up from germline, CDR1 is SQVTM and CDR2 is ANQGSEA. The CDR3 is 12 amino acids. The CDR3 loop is CSVERDVETRYF. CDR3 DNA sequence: TGCAGCGTTGAAAGGGATGTAGAGACCCGGTACTTC.

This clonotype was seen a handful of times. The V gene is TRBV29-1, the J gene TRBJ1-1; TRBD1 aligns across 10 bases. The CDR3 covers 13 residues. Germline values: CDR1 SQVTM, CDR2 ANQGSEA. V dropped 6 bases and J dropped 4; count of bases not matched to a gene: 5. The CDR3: CSVRGQGVTEAFF. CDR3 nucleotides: TGCAGCGTCCGCGGACAGGGGGTCACTGAAGCTTTCTTT.

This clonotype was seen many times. This CDR3 reads CSARAPIDPNTQYF. The CDR3 coding sequence is TGCAGTGCTAGGGCCCCGATTGATCCGAATACGCAGTATTTT. The chain combines TRBV20-1 with TRBJ2-3, with no clear D. Germline values: CDR1 DFQATT, CDR2 SNEGSKA (reference sequence). Deletions cut 3 bases from V and 7 bases from J, with 17 bases between. The CDR3 runs 14 residues.

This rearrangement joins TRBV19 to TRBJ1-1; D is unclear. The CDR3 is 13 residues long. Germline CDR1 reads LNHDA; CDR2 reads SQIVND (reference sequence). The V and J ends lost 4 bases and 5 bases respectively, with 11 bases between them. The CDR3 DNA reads TGTGCCAGTAGTAAACGACCCGGGACTGAAGCTTTCTTT. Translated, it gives CASSKRPGTEAFF.

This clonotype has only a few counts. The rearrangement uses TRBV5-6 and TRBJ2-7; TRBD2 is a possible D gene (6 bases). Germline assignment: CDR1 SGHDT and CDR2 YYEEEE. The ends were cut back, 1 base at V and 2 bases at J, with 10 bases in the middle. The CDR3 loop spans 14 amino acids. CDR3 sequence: CASSLPGEPYEQYF. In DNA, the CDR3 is TGTGCCAGCAGCTTGCCGGGGGAACCCTACGAGCAGTACTTC.

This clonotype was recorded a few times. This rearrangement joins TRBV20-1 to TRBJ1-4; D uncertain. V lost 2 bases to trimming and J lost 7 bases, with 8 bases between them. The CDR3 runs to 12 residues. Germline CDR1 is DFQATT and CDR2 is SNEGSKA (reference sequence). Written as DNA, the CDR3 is TGCAGTGCTAGAATGAGAAGTGAAAAACTGTTTTTT. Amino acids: CSARMRSEKLFF.

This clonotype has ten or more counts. The CDR3 reads CASSEPSRVSSNQPQHF. DNA of the CDR3: TGTGCCAGCAGCGAGCCCTCGAGAGTTTCAAGCAATCAGCCCCAGCATTTT. The rearrangement links TRBV9 to TRBJ1-5; D ambiguous. The germline V gene has CDR1 SGDLS and CDR2 YYNGEE. The CDR3 has 17 residues. Trimming shortened V by 3 bases and J by 1 base, and 17 bases separated the two germline ends.